This is a list of T cell receptor beta chains from one sample in a study of blood T cell repertoires in COVID-19. The data were produced by immunoSEQ multiplex PCR, yet TCRdb's version contains in-frame clones alone and is incomplete. The sample includes about 160,000 clones, around four fifths of them seen just once. Sample: peripheral blood. The source is a woman aged 80 or older with active or convalescent COVID-19. Both conserved end residues are part of each CDR3. Fields, in order: clone size, J gene, D gene, V gene, CDR3 DNA, CDR3 protein. A D gene is named only where the DNA matches it firmly. Rows may omit the clone size; those that give it use once, few, many or a size class.

. TRBJ1-1 TRBD1 TRBV28 TGTGCCAGCAGTTGGGGACAGCCGTTAGAAGCTTTCTTT CASSWGQPLEAFF
. TRBJ1-6 TRBD1 TRBV30 TGTGCCTGGAGACAGGGGTATAATTCACCCCTCCACTTT CAWRQGYNSPLHF
few TRBJ1-4 . TRBV6-5 TGTGCCAGCAGCCCGCGGGGTTCGAATGAAAAACTGTTTTTT CASSPRGSNEKLFF
. TRBJ2-3 . TRBV3-1/TRBV3-2 TGTGCCAGCAGCCTTCATAGAACGCAGGGAACAGATACGCAGTATTTT CASSLHRTQGTDTQYF
. TRBJ1-1 . TRBV12-3/TRBV12-4 TGTGCCAGCAGTTCCGGTCCGGGAGCTTTCTTT CASSSGPGAFF
. TRBJ2-2 TRBD1 TRBV7-7 TGTGCTAGCAGCCTAACGGGACAGGGAATCGGGGAGCTGTTTTTT CASSLTGQGIGELFF
. TRBJ2-1 TRBD2 TRBV7-6 TGTGCCAGCAGACCTAGCGGGGGGGCTACGGGTGAGCAGTTCTTC CASRPSGGATGEQFF
. TRBJ2-5 TRBD1 TRBV4-1 TGCGCCAGCAGCCAAGATGGCCAGGGGGCGAGGACCCAGTACTTC CASSQDGQGARTQYF
. TRBJ2-5 TRBD2 TRBV10-3 TGTGCCATGAGTGATGAGCGGGAGGGGGAGACCCAGTACTTC CAMSDEREGETQYF
. TRBJ1-4 . TRBV5-1 TGCGCCAGCTCGGGGGTGCCCCCTAATGAAAAACTGTTTTTT CASSGVPPNEKLFF
. TRBJ2-3 . TRBV4-1 TGCGCCAGCAGCCACAGACTCGGAGATACGCAGTATTTT CASSHRLGDTQYF
. TRBJ1-1 . TRBV18 TGTGCCAGCTCACCTTCTTTAGGGGTTGAAGCTTTCTTT CASSPSLGVEAFF
. TRBJ1-6 TRBD1 TRBV6-5 TGTGCCAGCAGCCGTTCCGGGACAGGGGATTCACCCCTCCACTTT CASSRSGTGDSPLHF
. TRBJ1-5 TRBD1 TRBV6-5 TGTGCCAGCAGTTACTCAGGAGGGGGCGAGGCCCAGCATTTT CASSYSGGGEAQHF
. TRBJ2-6 . TRBV7-9 TGTGCCAGCAGCCCTAACGGCAGGGGACTAAGCTCTGGGGCCAACGTCCTGACTTTC CASSPNGRGLSSGANVLTF
. TRBJ2-4 TRBD2 TRBV11-2 TGTGCCAGCAGCTCCACCGGGGGACTAGCGGCCCTAGCCAAAAACATTCAGTACTTC CASSSTGGLAALAKNIQYF
. TRBJ1-5 . TRBV6-6 TGTGCCAGCAGTCTAGACAATTTAAATCAGCCCCAGCATTTT CASSLDNLNQPQHF
once TRBJ2-2 TRBD1 TRBV11-1 TGTGCCAGCAGCCCCCAGGGGGATACCGGGGAGCTGTTTTTT CASSPQGDTGELFF
. TRBJ1-1 . TRBV7-2 TGTGCCAGCAGCCCGATAAGGGGTGATGGGACTGAAGCTTTCTTT CASSPIRGDGTEAFF
few TRBJ2-3 TRBD1 TRBV7-7 TGTGCTAGCAGCTTTGGGACAGGGTCAACAGATACGCAGTATTTT CASSFGTGSTDTQYF
. TRBJ1-1 TRBD1 TRBV18 TGTGCCAGCTCACCACAACAGGGGAATCCTATGAACACTGAAGCTTTCTTT CASSPQQGNPMNTEAFF
. TRBJ1-6 TRBD1 TRBV7-2 TGTGCCAGCAGAGCGTCGGGACAGACTAATTCACCCCTCCACTTT CASRASGQTNSPLHF
. TRBJ2-7 . TRBV15 TGTGCCACTTCGGTGGAGGCCGAGCAGTACTTC CATSVEAEQYF
few TRBJ1-2 . TRBV7-2 TGTGCCAGCACCCGGGGTATGCATTTCGGCTACACCTTC CASTRGMHFGYTF
. TRBJ1-5 . TRBV15 TGTGCCACCAGCAGAGACGAAGGGGGAGGGCAGCCCCAGCATTTT CATSRDEGGGQPQHF
. TRBJ2-7 . TRBV25-1 TGTGCCAGCAGTGATGCCCTGAAAACAAACGAGCAGTACTTC CASSDALKTNEQYF
. TRBJ2-1 TRBD2 TRBV18 TGTGCCAGCTCACCGGGCGCGGGGGGTTATGAGCAGTTCTTC CASSPGAGGYEQFF
. TRBJ2-1 TRBD1 TRBV6-1 TGTGCCAGCAGTGACACAGGGGGCCGGTTCCAGTACAATGAGCAGTTCTTC CASSDTGGRFQYNEQFF
. TRBJ1-2 TRBD1 TRBV4-3 TGCGCCAGCAGCCAATCCCAGGGGGGCTATGGCTACACCTTC CASSQSQGGYGYTF
. TRBJ1-5 . TRBV7-2 TGTGCCAGCAGCTTCTTCGGGGGGTTGAATCAGCCCCAGCATTTT CASSFFGGLNQPQHF
. TRBJ1-4 . TRBV30 TGTGCCGCCTTCGCGAATGAAAAACTGTTTTTT CAAFANEKLFF
. TRBJ2-2 TRBD2 TRBV2 TGTGCCAGCAGGCGGGGGGTCACGGGGGAGCTGTTTTTT CASRRGVTGELFF
. TRBJ2-3 . TRBV9 TGTGCCAGCACGCGGGACTCCTCGGCAGATACGCAGTATTTT CASTRDSSADTQYF
once TRBJ1-2 TRBD1 TRBV27 TGTGCCAGCAGTTTACAGGGGGTAGATAACTATGGCTACACCTTC CASSLQGVDNYGYTF
. TRBJ1-1 . TRBV19 TGTGCCAGTACCCCAGGGAACATGAACACTGAAGCTTTCTTT CASTPGNMNTEAFF
. TRBJ2-7 . TRBV6-5 TGTGCCAGCAGTCCGCCGGGGACTGCGACCTACGAGCAGTACTTC CASSPPGTATYEQYF
. TRBJ1-1 . TRBV7-9 TGTGCCAGCAGACCAACCCTTCACAGGGAGCTCGCAAACACTGAAGCTTTCTTT CASRPTLHRELANTEAFF
. TRBJ2-5 . TRBV30 TGTGCCTGGGGGGGTGGAGGCGAGACCCAGTACTTC CAWGGGGETQYF
. TRBJ2-1 TRBD1 TRBV5-5 TGTGCCAGCAGCTGGGGACAGGGAGGGCAAAATGAGCAGTTCTTC CASSWGQGGQNEQFF
. TRBJ2-1 TRBD1 TRBV4-1 TGCGCCAGCAGCCACCCGACAGGGGGGTCCTACAATGAGCAGTTCTTC CASSHPTGGSYNEQFF
. TRBJ1-5 . TRBV19 TGTGCCAGTAGTCCTGACGGGTTCAATCAGCCCCAGCATTTT CASSPDGFNQPQHF
. TRBJ1-2 TRBD1 TRBV10-3 TGTGCCATCAGAAAGGGACAGTCTAACTATGGCTACACCTTC CAIRKGQSNYGYTF
. TRBJ2-1 TRBD2 TRBV13 TGTGCCAGCAGCTCAACCGGACTAGCGGCCCTGCGCAATGAGCAGTTCTTC CASSSTGLAALRNEQFF
. TRBJ2-1 . TRBV3-1/TRBV3-2 TGTGCCAGCAGCCAAGGGGGCAGGGTAGATGAGCAGTTCTTC CASSQGGRVDEQFF